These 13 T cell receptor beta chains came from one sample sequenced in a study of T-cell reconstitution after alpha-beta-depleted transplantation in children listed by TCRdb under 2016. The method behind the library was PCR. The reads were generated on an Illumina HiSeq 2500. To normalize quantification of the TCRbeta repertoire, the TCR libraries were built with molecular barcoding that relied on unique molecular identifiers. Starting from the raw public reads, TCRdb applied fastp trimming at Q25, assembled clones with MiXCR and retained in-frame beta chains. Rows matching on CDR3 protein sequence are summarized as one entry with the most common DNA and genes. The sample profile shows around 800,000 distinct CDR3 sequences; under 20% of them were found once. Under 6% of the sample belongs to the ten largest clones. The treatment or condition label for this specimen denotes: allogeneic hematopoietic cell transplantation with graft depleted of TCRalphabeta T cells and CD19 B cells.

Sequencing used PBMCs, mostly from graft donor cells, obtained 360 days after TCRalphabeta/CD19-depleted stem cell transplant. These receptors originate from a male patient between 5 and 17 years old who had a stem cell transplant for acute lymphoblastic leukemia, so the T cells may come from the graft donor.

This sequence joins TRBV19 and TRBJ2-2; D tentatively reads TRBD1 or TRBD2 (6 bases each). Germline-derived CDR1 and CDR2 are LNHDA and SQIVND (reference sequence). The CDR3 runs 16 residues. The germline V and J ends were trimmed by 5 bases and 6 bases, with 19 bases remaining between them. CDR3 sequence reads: CASSPQQGGKAGELFF. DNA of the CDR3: TGTGCCAGTAGTCCGCAACAGGGCGGGAAGGCCGGGGAGCTGTTTTTT.

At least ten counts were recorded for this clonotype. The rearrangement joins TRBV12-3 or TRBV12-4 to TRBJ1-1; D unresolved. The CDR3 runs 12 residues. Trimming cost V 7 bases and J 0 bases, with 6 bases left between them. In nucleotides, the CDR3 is TGTGCCAGCATGGTCCTGAACACTGAAGCTTTCTTT. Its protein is CASMVLNTEAFF.

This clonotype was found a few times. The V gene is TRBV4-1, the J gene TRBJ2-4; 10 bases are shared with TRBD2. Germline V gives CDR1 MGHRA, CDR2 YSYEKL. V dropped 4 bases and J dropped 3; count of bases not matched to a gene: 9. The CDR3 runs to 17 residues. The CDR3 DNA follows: TGCGCCAGCAGCCCCATTTCCCTAGCGGGAGTCAAAAACATTCAGTACTTC. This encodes CASSPISLAGVKNIQYF.

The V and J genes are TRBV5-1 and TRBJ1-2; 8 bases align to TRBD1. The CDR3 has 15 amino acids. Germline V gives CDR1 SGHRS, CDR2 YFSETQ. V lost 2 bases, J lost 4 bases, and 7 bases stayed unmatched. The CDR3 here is CASSFLGTGGYGYTF. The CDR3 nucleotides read TGCGCCAGCAGCTTTTTAGGGACAGGCGGCTATGGCTACACCTTC.

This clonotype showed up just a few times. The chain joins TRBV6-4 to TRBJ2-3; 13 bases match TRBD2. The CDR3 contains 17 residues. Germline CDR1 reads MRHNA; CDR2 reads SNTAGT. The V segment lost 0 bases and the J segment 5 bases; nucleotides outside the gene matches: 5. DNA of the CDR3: TGTGCCAGCAGTGACTCCCGGACTAGCGGGAGTGAAGATACGCAGTATTTT. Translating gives CASSDSRTSGSEDTQYF.

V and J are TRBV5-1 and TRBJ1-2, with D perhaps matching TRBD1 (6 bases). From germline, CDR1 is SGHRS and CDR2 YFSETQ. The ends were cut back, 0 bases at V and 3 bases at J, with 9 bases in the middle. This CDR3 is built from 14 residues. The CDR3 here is CASSLEQGYYGYTF. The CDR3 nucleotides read TGCGCCAGCAGCTTGGAACAGGGATACTATGGCTACACCTTC.

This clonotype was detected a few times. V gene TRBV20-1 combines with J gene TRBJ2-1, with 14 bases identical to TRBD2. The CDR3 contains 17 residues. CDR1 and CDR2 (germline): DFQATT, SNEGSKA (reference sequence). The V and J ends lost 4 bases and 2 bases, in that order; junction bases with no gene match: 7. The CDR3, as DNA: TGCAGTGCTACCGGGACTAGCGGGAGCATCGCCTACAATGAGCAGTTCTTC. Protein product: CSATGTSGSIAYNEQFF.

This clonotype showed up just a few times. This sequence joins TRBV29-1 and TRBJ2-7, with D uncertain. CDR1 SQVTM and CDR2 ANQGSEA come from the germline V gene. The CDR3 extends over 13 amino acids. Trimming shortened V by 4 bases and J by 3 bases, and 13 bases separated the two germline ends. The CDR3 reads CSVGYRSFYEQYF. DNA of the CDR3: TGCAGCGTTGGCTACAGATCCTTCTACGAGCAGTACTTC.

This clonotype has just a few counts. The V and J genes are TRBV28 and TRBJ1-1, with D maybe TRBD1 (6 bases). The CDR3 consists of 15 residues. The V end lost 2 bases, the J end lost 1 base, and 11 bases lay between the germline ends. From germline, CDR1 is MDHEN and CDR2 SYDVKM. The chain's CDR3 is CASSLPWTANTEAFF. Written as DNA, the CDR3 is TGTGCCAGCAGTTTACCATGGACAGCGAACACTGAAGCTTTCTTT. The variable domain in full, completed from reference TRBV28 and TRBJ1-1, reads DVKVTQSSRYLVKRTGEKVFLECVQDMDHENMFWYRQDPGLGLRLIYFSYDVKMKEKGDIPEGYSVSREKKERFSLILESASTNQTSMYLCASSLPWTANTEAFFGQGTRLTVV.

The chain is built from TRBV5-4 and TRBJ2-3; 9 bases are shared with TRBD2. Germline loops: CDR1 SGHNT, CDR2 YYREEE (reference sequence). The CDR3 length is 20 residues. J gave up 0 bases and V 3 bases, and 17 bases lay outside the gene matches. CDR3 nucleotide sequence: TGTGCCAGCAGCTCCGATCCTCTAGCGGGATTTGAGTATAGCACAGATACGCAGTATTTT. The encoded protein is CASSSDPLAGFEYSTDTQYF.

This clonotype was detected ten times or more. DNA of the CDR3: TGCGCCAGCAGCCCTATCATATGGCCGTCCTACGAGCAGTACTTC. This encodes CASSPIIWPSYEQYF. The V and J genes are TRBV4-1 and TRBJ2-7; D is undetermined. V was pared by 4 bases and J by 1 base, with 14 bases between. The CDR3 totals 15 residues. Looked up from germline, CDR1 is MGHRA and CDR2 is YSYEKL.

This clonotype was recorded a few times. The CDR3 DNA sequence: TGTGCCAGCAGTACCCCACCTACAGGGGCCGAGCAGTACTTC. This sequence encodes CASSTPPTGAEQYF. The V call is TRBV28, the J call TRBJ2-7; 7 bases match TRBD1. The length of the CDR3 is 14 residues. CDR1 and CDR2 from the germline V gene are MDHEN and SYDVKM. V trimming: 5 bases; J trimming: 6 bases; junction bases outside the gene matches: 10.

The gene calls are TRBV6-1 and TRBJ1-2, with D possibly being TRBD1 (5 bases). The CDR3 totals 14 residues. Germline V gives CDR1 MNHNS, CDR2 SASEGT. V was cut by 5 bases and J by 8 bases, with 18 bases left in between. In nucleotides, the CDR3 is TGTGCCAGCAGTACGCGCAGGGAAAGAGTGGGCTACACCTTC. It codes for CASSTRRERVGYTF.